These 8 T cell receptor beta chains share one sample of origin, sequenced in a study of T-cell reconstitution after alpha-beta-depleted transplantation in children. Using unique molecular identifiers, the investigators prepared the TCRbeta library. TCRdb re-called the PCR reads with MiXCR, one entry per CDR3 protein. Of fewer than 550,000 distinct CDR3 sequences in the sample, 11% were seen once. Sequencing used PBMCs from the stem cell graft donor, obtained from the stem cell graft. These receptors were obtained from a human donor who donated a stem cell graft to a child with acute myeloid leukemia.

In this sample, this clonotype turned up a few times. This sequence joins TRBV29-1 and TRBJ2-5, with 9 bases aligning to TRBD2. The CDR3 spans 18 residues. CDR1 and CDR2 (germline): SQVTM, ANQGSEA. V lost 4 bases and J lost 5; bases outside the gene matches: 20. CDR3 residues: CSVVWGVTSLAGWETQYF. CDR3 nucleotides: TGCAGCGTTGTTTGGGGAGTAACAAGCCTAGCGGGATGGGAGACCCAGTACTTC.

This clonotype came up a few times. The rearrangement links TRBV4-1 to TRBJ1-1; maybe TRBD1 (5 bases). Germline V gene lookup returns CDR1 MGHRA and CDR2 YSYEKL. The length of the CDR3 is 15 residues. Trimming stripped 4 bases from V and 4 bases from J, with 16 bases between. The CDR3 region is CASSPWEGGATEAFF. CDR3 in DNA: TGCGCCAGCAGCCCATGGGAGGGAGGGGCCACTGAAGCTTTCTTT.

This clonotype was counted many times. The chain carries TRBV10-3 and TRBJ2-7, with D tentatively TRBD1 or TRBD2 (5 bases each). This CDR3 is built from 16 residues. The germline V gene has CDR1 ENHRY and CDR2 SYGVKD. V was trimmed by 5 bases and J by 0 bases, leaving 17 bases between them. CDR3 amino acids: CAISLSGGGNSYEQYF. CDR3 sequence (DNA): TGTGCCATCAGTCTCTCGGGTGGGGGTAACTCCTACGAGCAGTACTTC.

This clonotype was recorded many times. The rearrangement links TRBV29-1 to TRBJ1-1; D is perhaps TRBD1 (5 bases). Germline V gene lookup returns CDR1 SQVTM and CDR2 ANQGSEA. The CDR3 is 11 amino acids. The V end was cut by 4 bases, the J end by 4 bases, with 7 bases between. The CDR3 region is CSVGGSTEAFF. The CDR3 DNA reads TGCAGCGTTGGGGGGTCCACTGAAGCTTTCTTT.

The rearrangement joins TRBV5-6 to TRBJ2-5; D is perhaps TRBD1 or TRBD2 (7 bases each). Trimming left V 4 bases short and J 5 bases short, with 15 bases between. The CDR3 is 14 amino acids. CDR1 SGHDT and CDR2 YYEEEE come from the germline V gene. The CDR3 bases are TGTGCCAGCAGCCCAGGGGAGGGGGCGGAGACCCAGTACTTC. Amino acid sequence: CASSPGEGAETQYF. Looking up the rest from reference TRBV5-6 and TRBJ2-5 gives the full variable domain: DAGVTQSPTHLIKTRGQQVTLRCSPKSGHDTVSWYQQALGQGPQFIFQYYEEEERQRGNFPDRFSGHQFPNYSSELNVNALLLGDSALYLCASSPGEGAETQYFGPGTRLLVL.

The table lists this clonotype with a few counts. The chain joins TRBV12-3 or TRBV12-4 to TRBJ2-7; 11 bases are shared with TRBD2. The CDR3 has 15 amino acids. Trimming removed 5 bases from V and 3 bases from J; junction bases left unmatched: 6. The CDR3 sequence: CASSPGTSGYYEQYF. CDR3 nucleotides: TGTGCCAGCAGTCCCGGGACTAGCGGTTACTACGAGCAGTACTTC.

This clonotype has only a few counts. The chain carries TRBV5-1 and TRBJ2-1; TRBD2 agrees at 10 bases. The V gene's germline CDR1 is SGHRS and CDR2 YFSETQ. The junction had 4 bases not matched to a gene; V was cut back by 1 base and J by 6 bases. The CDR3 has 15 residues. The CDR3 sequence: CASSLTGLASNEQFF. CDR3 DNA sequence: TGCGCCAGCAGCTTGACGGGACTAGCGTCCAATGAGCAGTTCTTC. The full variable domain, completed using reference TRBV5-1 and TRBJ2-1, is KAGVTQTPRYLIKTRGQQVTLSCSPISGHRSVSWYQQTPGQGLQFLFEYFSETQRNKGNFPGRFSGRQFSNSRSEMNVSTLELGDSALYLCASSLTGLASNEQFFGPGTRLTVL.

The chain carries TRBV20-1 and TRBJ2-1; tentatively, D is TRBD1 (6 bases). This CDR3 comprises 12 residues. Per germline, CDR1 DFQATT and CDR2 SNEGSKA (reference sequence). V lost 5 bases and J 4 bases, leaving 9 bases between the germline ends. Here the CDR3 reads CSAWTVYNEQFF. DNA of the CDR3: TGCAGTGCTTGGACAGTTTACAATGAGCAGTTCTTC.